A selection of T cell receptor beta chains follows, all from one sample in a study of beta chain features in type 1 diabetes. Assay used: immunoSEQ multiplex PCR; TCRdb lists only in-frame clones, some missing. Among about 700,000 clones listed, over 10% were seen once. Sequencing was done on a sample of naive CD4+ T cells from blood. These receptors were obtained from a man aged 18-30 years with type 1 diabetes. CDR3s include the opening cysteine and the closing phenylalanine or tryptophan. D genes are given only for firm matches. Only part of the rows carry a size: once, few, many, or a class if the clone is expanded.

d_gene	abundance	v_gene	j_gene	CDR3aa	CDR3nt
.	few	TRBV7-3	TRBJ2-3	CASTQGSSTDTQYF	TGTGCCAGCACCCAAGGTAGCAGCACAGATACGCAGTATTTT
.	few	TRBV10-1	TRBJ1-6	CASSGQGVSPLHF	TGCGCCAGCAGTGGGCAGGGAGTCTCACCCCTCCACTTT
TRBD1	few	TRBV10-2	TRBJ2-7	CASSLTQGREQYF	TGCGCCAGCAGCCTAACACAGGGGAGAGAGCAGTACTTC
.	many	TRBV28	TRBJ1-2	CASSLEEQPDF	TGTGCCAGCAGTTTAGAGGAACAGCCGGACTTC
.	few	TRBV27	TRBJ1-5	CASSLSAGSNQPQHF	TGTGCCAGCAGTTTATCCGCAGGGAGCAATCAGCCCCAGCATTTT
.	few	TRBV6-1	TRBJ1-6	CASSVSAGTYSPLHF	TGTGCCAGCAGTGTATCGGCAGGGACGTATTCACCCCTCCACTTT
.	few	TRBV25-1	TRBJ2-4	CASSESGVGKNIQYF	TGTGCCAGCAGTGAATCGGGGGTCGGCAAAAACATTCAGTACTTC
.	.	TRBV19	TRBJ2-1	CASSIAAGIDEQFF	TGTGCCAGTAGTATAGCAGCAGGGATCGATGAGCAGTTCTTC
.	.	TRBV6-5	TRBJ1-5	CASSYSGGPQHF	TGTGCCAGCAGTTACTCTGGGGGGCCCCAGCATTTT
.	few	TRBV6-5	TRBJ2-7	CASSSPWAGFNEQYF	TGTGCCAGCAGTTCCCCCTGGGCGGGGTTCAACGAGCAGTACTTC
.	few	TRBV7-3	TRBJ2-3	CASSPQQTSPDTQYF	TGTGCCAGCAGCCCCCAGCAAACTAGTCCCGATACGCAGTATTTT
.	.	TRBV6-5	TRBJ1-2	CASSYDNGANYGYTF	TGTGCCAGCAGTTACGATAACGGAGCTAACTATGGCTACACCTTC
.	few	TRBV13	TRBJ2-3	CASSPQRADTQYF	TGTGCCAGCAGCCCCCAAAGGGCAGATACGCAGTATTTT
.	few	TRBV5-1	TRBJ2-5	CASSLGRRGINQETQYF	TGCGCCAGCAGCTTGGGTCGGCGGGGCATCAATCAAGAGACCCAGTACTTC
.	.	TRBV5-6	TRBJ2-3	CASSFRGKVTDTQYF	TGTGCCAGCAGCTTCCGAGGGAAGGTCACAGATACGCAGTATTTT
.	.	TRBV4-1	TRBJ2-6	CASSQGIQGSGANVLTF	TGCGCCAGCAGCCAAGGGATACAAGGCTCTGGGGCCAACGTCCTGACTTTC
.	few	TRBV29-1	TRBJ2-1	CSVDPGAGEQFF	TGCAGCGTTGATCCGGGGGCAGGTGAGCAGTTCTTC
.	few	TRBV30	TRBJ1-4	CAWSDSRVNEKLFF	TGTGCCTGGAGCGACAGCAGAGTTAATGAAAAACTGTTTTTT
TRBD1	.	TRBV7-2	TRBJ1-1	CASSPGTGGAFF	TGTGCCAGCAGCCCCGGGACAGGTGGGGCTTTCTTT
TRBD1	few	TRBV10-3	TRBJ1-2	CAISPGQANYGYTF	TGTGCCATCAGTCCGGGACAGGCTAACTATGGCTACACCTTC
.	.	TRBV28	TRBJ1-6	CASSSPGQSGNSPLHF	TGTGCCAGCAGTTCCCCGGGTCAATCGGGGAATTCACCCCTCCACTTT
TRBD1	.	TRBV30	TRBJ1-1	CAWSPTGTDAFF	TGTGCCTGGAGTCCGACCGGGACAGATGCTTTCTTT
.	.	TRBV10-1	TRBJ2-3	CASSESTGKDTQYF	TGCGCCAGCAGTGAGTCTACGGGGAAGGATACGCAGTATTTT
.	few	TRBV5-6	TRBJ1-6	CASSSGTTNSPLHF	TGTGCCAGCAGCTCCGGGACAACCAATTCACCCCTCCACTTT
.	few	TRBV4-1	TRBJ2-1	CASSHEPGEQFF	TGCGCCAGCAGCCACGAGCCGGGGGAGCAGTTCTTC
.	.	TRBV12-5	TRBJ1-1	CASGLADTTEAFF	TGTGCTAGTGGTTTGGCCGATACGACTGAAGCTTTCTTT
.	few	TRBV5-1	TRBJ2-7	CASSLDRYEQYF	TGCGCCAGCAGCTTGGACAGATACGAGCAGTACTTC
TRBD2	.	TRBV6-5	TRBJ2-7	CASTVTSGGTYEQYF	TGTGCCAGCACTGTGACTAGCGGGGGGACCTACGAGCAGTACTTC
.	few	TRBV11-2	TRBJ2-1	CASSSPGNYNEQFF	TGTGCCAGCAGCTCGCCGGGAAACTACAATGAGCAGTTCTTC
TRBD2	few	TRBV7-2	TRBJ2-5	CASSLFTREGETQYF	TGTGCCAGCAGCTTATTTACCCGGGAGGGAGAGACCCAGTACTTC
TRBD2	.	TRBV27	TRBJ2-3	CASRLAGPTDTQYF	TGTGCCAGCAGACTAGCGGGGCCCACAGATACGCAGTATTTT
.	.	TRBV28	TRBJ1-2	CASSLVRAVGYGYTF	TGTGCCAGCAGTTTAGTCAGGGCAGTGGGCTATGGCTACACCTTC
TRBD1	.	TRBV7-8	TRBJ2-7	CASSFGQGGSYEQYF	TGTGCCAGCAGCTTCGGACAGGGAGGATCCTACGAGCAGTACTTC
TRBD2	few	TRBV4-2	TRBJ2-3	CASSQVGLAGRDTQYF	TGTGCCAGCAGCCAAGTAGGTCTAGCGGGGCGAGATACGCAGTATTTT
TRBD1	few	TRBV28	TRBJ2-4	CASEQGMGNIQYF	TGTGCCAGTGAACAGGGGATGGGGAACATTCAGTACTTC
.	few	TRBV18	TRBJ2-7	CASSPTPDRNYEQYF	TGTGCCAGCTCACCGACTCCGGACAGAAACTACGAGCAGTACTTC
.	few	TRBV10-3	TRBJ2-6	CAISDGGGGANVLTF	TGTGCCATCAGCGATGGGGGCGGTGGGGCCAACGTCCTGACTTTC
TRBD1	.	TRBV5-1	TRBJ1-1	CASSQGQGADAEAFF	TGCGCCAGCAGCCAAGGACAGGGGGCGGACGCTGAAGCTTTCTTT
TRBD1	.	TRBV23-1	TRBJ1-2	CASSHPGQGAFFYGYTF	TGCGCCAGCAGTCATCCCGGACAGGGGGCTTTTTTCTATGGCTACACCTTC
.	.	TRBV11-3	TRBJ1-6	CASTEGIGSPLHF	TGTGCCAGTACCGAGGGGATTGGTTCACCCCTCCACTTT
TRBD1	.	TRBV15	TRBJ2-7	CATSRGGTGLYEQYF	TGTGCCACCAGCAGAGGCGGGACAGGGCTCTACGAGCAGTACTTC
.	few	TRBV10-3	TRBJ2-5	CAISESAATQYF	TGTGCCATCAGTGAATCTGCAGCTACCCAGTACTTC
.	few	TRBV27	TRBJ2-7	CASSLSGDGPYEQYF	TGTGCCAGCAGTTTATCGGGGGACGGACCCTACGAGCAGTACTTC
.	few	TRBV29-1	TRBJ1-5	CSVMTVDSNQPQHF	TGCAGCGTTATGACAGTTGATAGCAATCAGCCCCAGCATTTT
.	few	TRBV19	TRBJ1-2	CASSIPVQNYGYTF	TGTGCCAGTAGTATCCCAGTCCAGAACTATGGCTACACCTTC
.	.	TRBV25-1	TRBJ2-5	CASSEWETQYF	TGTGCCAGCAGTGAATGGGAGACCCAGTACTTC
.	.	TRBV7-2	TRBJ1-2	CASSLATATNYGYTF	TGTGCCAGCAGCTTGGCGACAGCTACTAACTATGGCTACACCTTC
TRBD1	.	TRBV5-1	TRBJ2-7	CASSWTGVHEQYF	TGCGCCAGCAGCTGGACAGGGGTCCACGAGCAGTACTTC
.	few	TRBV7-2	TRBJ1-1	CASSLGPATEAFF	TGTGCCAGCAGCTTAGGACCGGCGACTGAAGCTTTCTTT
.	few	TRBV21-1	TRBJ1-5	CASSKAAGRQLHQPQHF	TGTGCCAGCAGCAAAGCTGCCGGTCGGCAACTACATCAGCCCCAGCATTTT
.	many	TRBV23-1	TRBJ2-1	CASSPDQGSPYNEQFF	TGCGCCAGCAGTCCAGATCAGGGTAGCCCCTACAATGAGCAGTTCTTC
.	few	TRBV9	TRBJ2-4	CASSVTPGGPTEAKNIQYF	TGTGCCAGCAGCGTAACTCCGGGCGGACCGACGGAGGCCAAAAACATTCAGTACTTC
TRBD1	few	TRBV10-1	TRBJ2-1	CASSVRTGVNEQFF	TGCGCCAGCAGTGTCCGGACAGGGGTGAATGAGCAGTTCTTC